This T cell receptor (beta chain) derives from a study of vaccination and CD4 T cells after COVID-19. Study in general: Testing by nasal swab PCR showed convalescent patients to be SARS-CoV-2 positive; fewer than 10 were mild and one was severe. Broader study findings: The study found that a median approximately 84% of reactive clones in convalescent patients appeared only post-vaccination.

A word on this clonotype: What it recognizes is unknown.

One entry per CDR3 protein, called by TCRdb with MiXCR from the PCR reads. The sample lists about 15,000 distinct CDR3 sequences; less than 75% were seen once. This CDR3 region has 14 residues. Germline CDR1 and CDR2: DFQATT and SNEGSKA (reference sequence). The sample here was CD4+ T cells from blood, taken after SARS-CoV-2 vaccination. The source of this sequence is a human donor who had recovered from COVID-19. The V gene is TRBV20-1, the J gene TRBJ2-1; 11 bases match TRBD2. TRBJ2-7 explains the end of the DNA better; the J call may be wrong. In DNA, the CDR3 is TGCAGTGCTAGAGGACTAGCGGGACCCTACGAGCAGTACTTC. This translates into CSARGLAGPYEQYF.